Listed here is a single T cell receptor (beta chain). No cognate antigen has been identified for it. There are no base qualities to consult, and no much larger clone falls within one base. Library prep was done by the immunoSEQ multiplex PCR assay. In TCRdb, the immuneACCESS table is reduced to in-frame sequences with V and J assigned. These tables do not hold every clone; where another copy was compared, an unresolved V gene accounts for under half, and the others remain unexplained. The sample profile shows about 49,000 clones; 77% of them were found once. Less than 3.5% of the sample belongs to the ten largest clones. Trimmed from V: 1 base; trimmed from J: 0 bases; junction bases lacking a gene match: 6. Based on the germline V gene, the CDR1 and CDR2 sequences are LGHNT and FRNRAP. The cysteine opens and the phenylalanine closes a CDR3 of 19 amino acids. Here the CDR3 DNA is all that survives: 57 bases in frame from base 1.

The sample is drawn from a study of PD-1 blockade in mismatch repair-deficient tumors (dated by TCRdb to about 2017). Background on the whole study: The trial enrolled just over 85 consecutive patients with roughly 13 mismatch repair-deficient cancer types between 2013 and late 2016, all previously treated and progressing. Tumor-associated T cell clones were tracked in the peripheral blood of patients responding to PD-1 blockade by deep sequencing of TCR CDR3 regions. The investigation overall reported the following: Tumor-resident clones, often undetectable in blood before treatment, expanded rapidly after pembrolizumab and then contracted, generally before radiologic responses.

What this sample's time point label stands for: peripheral blood before pembrolizumab. Mismatch repair deficiency was established in every enrolled patient by polymerase chain reaction or immunohistochemistry. TCR sequencing was performed for a few patients who responded to pembrolizumab therapy. Pembrolizumab PD-1 blockade was prospectively tested in advanced mismatch repair-deficient cancers, regardless of tissue of origin, in the phase II trial. Peripheral blood T cell samples were gathered serially, both before PD-1 blockade started and at multiple time points afterward. Blood sampling times were reported as weeks after the first pembrolizumab dose.

Rearrangement joined TRBV12-5 to TRBJ2-1; 13 central bases correspond to TRBD2. This sample comprised PBMCs, obtained before pembrolizumab treatment. The clonotype comes from an adult with mismatch repair-deficient cancer. The CDR3 loop reads CASGLGGTSGILSYNEQFF. The sequence in DNA is TGTGCTAGTGGTTTGGGAGGGACTAGCGGGATCCTCTCCTACAATGAGCAGTTCTTC.